What follows are 15 T cell receptor beta chains derived from one specimen sequenced in a study of blood T cell repertoires in COVID-19. Measured with immunoSEQ multiplex PCR; TCRdb has only the in-frame clones, and not every one. The repertoire holds approximately 97,000 clones, around 85% seen once, with around 11% in the top ten. The material sequenced was peripheral blood. The receptor source for this set is a human donor in a cohort sampled during active COVID-19.

The CDR3: CASSSSTSGTPSYF. The CDR3 nucleotides read TGTGCCAGTAGTTCATCGACTAGCGGAACACCTTCGTATTTT. This chain joins TRBV19 and TRBJ2-3, with 9 bases lining up with TRBD2. Per the germline V gene, CDR1 is LNHDA and CDR2 is SQIVND (reference sequence). V lost 5 bases to trimming and J lost 14 bases; unmatched junction nucleotides: 14. The CDR3 covers 14 residues.

V is TRBV18 and J is TRBJ2-1; 8 bases agree with TRBD1. The CDR3 has 13 residues. V lost 5 bases and J lost 15; bases outside the gene matches: 12. Germline V lookup: CDR1 KGHSH, CDR2 LQKENI. The CDR3 is CASSASDRDPRFF. The CDR3, as DNA: TGTGCCAGCTCAGCCTCGGACAGGGACCCTCGGTTCTTC. Together with reference TRBV18 and TRBJ2-1, the CDR3 gives the full variable domain: NAGVMQNPRHLVRRRGQEARLRCSPMKGHSHVYWYRQLPEEGLKFMVYLQKENIIDESGMPKERFSAEFPKEGPSILRIQQVVRGDSAAYFCASSASDRDPRFFGPGTRLTVL.

The chain combines TRBV11-2 with TRBJ1-5; 8 bases fit TRBD1. V shed 3 bases, J shed 3 bases, and the junction held 4 bases outside the gene matches. Looked up from germline, CDR1 is SGHAT and CDR2 is FQNNGV. The CDR3 is made up of 15 amino acids. CDR3 in amino acids: CASSLGTGNNQPQHF. The CDR3 nucleotides are TGTGCCAGCAGCTTGGGGACAGGAAACAATCAGCCCCAGCATTTT. The variable domain in full, with the rest retrieved from reference TRBV11-2 and TRBJ1-5, is EAGVAQSPRYKIIEKRQSVAFWCNPISGHATLYWYQQILGQGPKLLIQFQNNGVVDDSQLPKDRFSAERLKGVDSTLKIQPAKLEDSAVYLCASSLGTGNNQPQHFGDGTRLSIL.

About this clone: This CDR3 is also generated by other DNA sequences in the sample. The chain is built from TRBV12-5 and TRBJ1-2, with 12 bases that match TRBD1. Per the germline V gene, CDR1 is LGHNT and CDR2 is FRNRAP. V gave up 3 bases and J gave up 8 bases; unmatched junction bases: 7. The CDR3 length is 15 residues. DNA of the CDR3: TGTGCTAGTGGTTTAGGGACAGGGGGCGCTGGGGGCTACACCTTC. Residues: CASGLGTGGAGGYTF. Together with reference TRBV12-5 and TRBJ1-2, the CDR3 gives the full variable domain: DARVTQTPRHKVTEMGQEVTMRCQPILGHNTVFWYRQTMMQGLELLAYFRNRAPLDDSGMPKDRFSAEMPDATLATLKIQPSEPRDSAVYFCASGLGTGGAGGYTFGSGTRLTVV.

V gene TRBV5-4 combines with J gene TRBJ2-1; the D is unclear. The germline V and J ends were trimmed by 0 bases and 10 bases, with 11 bases remaining between them. Germline lookup yields CDR1 SGHNT and CDR2 YYREEE (reference sequence). The CDR3 is 13 amino acids. CDR3 sequence: CASSLGERREQFF. DNA for the CDR3: TGTGCCAGCAGCTTGGGTGAGCGCCGAGAGCAGTTCTTC.

V is TRBV28 and J is TRBJ1-5; D might be TRBD1 (5 bases). CDR3 size: 17 residues. Trimming left V 2 bases short and J 7 bases short, with 21 bases between. Germline CDR1 MDHEN, CDR2 SYDVKM. The CDR3 DNA is TGTGCCAGCAGTTTAAGCAGGGTGGGGACTCTGTTCCAGCCCCAGCATTTT. Translated: CASSLSRVGTLFQPQHF. Looking up the rest from reference TRBV28 and TRBJ1-5 gives the full variable domain: DVKVTQSSRYLVKRTGEKVFLECVQDMDHENMFWYRQDPGLGLRLIYFSYDVKMKEKGDIPEGYSVSREKKERFSLILESASTNQTSMYLCASSLSRVGTLFQPQHFGDGTRLSIL.

This chain links TRBV24-1 with TRBJ2-3, with a weak D call TRBD2 (5 bases). Germline CDR1 reads KGHDR; CDR2 reads SFDVKD. V lost 3 bases and J lost 3, with 12 bases in between. The CDR3 is made up of 15 amino acids. The CDR3 DNA reads TGTGCCACCAGTGATCCCTCGACGGGGACAGATACGCAGTATTTT. It specifies CATSDPSTGTDTQYF.

The chain joins TRBV7-9 to TRBJ2-7, with 7 bases lining up with TRBD1. The CDR3 covers 15 residues. V lost 5 bases to trimming and J lost 4 bases; unmatched junction nucleotides: 11. The germline gives CDR1 SEHNR, CDR2 FQNEAQ (reference sequence). CDR3 DNA sequence: TGTGCCAGCAGCGACGGATCGACCAGGGGGTACGAGCAGTACTTC. The encoded protein is CASSDGSTRGYEQYF.

The chain links TRBV6-6 to TRBJ2-5; 11 bases are a match to TRBD2. V dropped 6 bases and J dropped 5; count of bases not matched to a gene: 8. Germline loops: CDR1 MNHNY, CDR2 SVGAGI (reference sequence). CDR3 size: 15 residues. The CDR3 spells CASRRLAGRGETQYF. DNA of the CDR3: TGTGCCAGCAGACGACTAGCGGGGCGGGGGGAGACCCAGTACTTC.

This chain joins TRBV18 and TRBJ1-3; 9 bases match TRBD1. This CDR3 comprises 16 residues. Germline CDR1 is KGHSH and CDR2 is LQKENI. Trimming took 4 bases from V and 4 from J; bases not matched to a gene: 8. The CDR3 region has the DNA TGTGCCAGCTCACAACCGGGACAGGGAGCGGGAAACACCATATATTTT. Residues: CASSQPGQGAGNTIYF.

Only one count was recorded for this clone. The genes are TRBV3-1 (or the pseudogene TRBV3-2) and TRBJ2-1; 7 bases match TRBD1. Losses at the gene ends were 6 bases for V and 1 base for J; bases not matched to a gene: 6. In germline, CDR1 is LGHDT, CDR2 YNNKEL (reference sequence). The CDR3 totals 15 residues. The CDR3 DNA reads TGTGCCAGCAGTTACGGGACAGAGTCCTACAATGAGCAGTTCTTC. It translates to CASSYGTESYNEQFF.

V and J are TRBV7-8 and TRBJ1-3, with D perhaps TRBD1 (6 bases). V lost 5 bases and J lost 4, with 18 bases in between. The CDR3 covers 16 residues. Germline V gene data show CDR1 as SGHVS and CDR2 as FQNEAQ. The CDR3 sequence is CASSLSSGVRGNTIYF. The DNA of the CDR3 is TGTGCCAGCAGCCTTTCCTCAGGGGTGAGAGGAAACACCATATATTTT.

CDR3 sequence: CASSVGGREGQPQHF. DNA for the CDR3: TGTGCCAGCAGCGTAGGAGGCAGGGAGGGACAGCCCCAGCATTTT. The chain links TRBV9 to TRBJ1-5, with D perhaps TRBD1 (5 bases). Germline V gene data show CDR1 as SGDLS and CDR2 as YYNGEE. This CDR3 has 15 amino acids. V dropped 0 bases and J dropped 7 bases, with 14 bases sitting between them. Combining the CDR3 with reference TRBV9 and TRBJ1-5 gives the whole variable domain DSGVTQTPKHLITATGQRVTLRCSPRSGDLSVYWYQQSLDQGLQFLIQYYNGEERAKGNILERFSAQQFPDLHSELNLSSLELGDSALYFCASSVGGREGQPQHFGDGTRLSIL.

The J gene is TRBJ1-2, the V gene TRBV9, with 8 bases lining up with TRBD1. Germline trimming cut 0 bases from V and 2 bases from J; bases unmatched to any gene: 3. CDR1 and CDR2 from the germline V gene are SGDLS and YYNGEE. This CDR3 is 15 amino acids long. CDR3 residues: CASSVGWTGNYGYTF. The CDR3 DNA sequence: TGTGCCAGCAGCGTAGGATGGACAGGGAACTATGGCTACACCTTC.

In its sample, this clone was seen a few times. The rearrangement links TRBV18 to TRBJ1-2, with D possibly matching TRBD1 (6 bases). Germline lookup yields CDR1 KGHSH and CDR2 LQKENI. This CDR3 has 11 residues. The V end was cut by 3 bases, the J end by 12 bases, with 11 bases between. CDR3 nucleotide sequence: TGTGCCAGCTCACCGGGACAAGGACACACCTTC. Translation gives CASSPGQGHTF.